This is a list of T cell receptor beta chains from one sample in a study of control samples from healthy donors and cancer patients. Data came from immunoSEQ multiplex PCR; TCRdb stores just in-frame clones and leaves some out. The sample includes around 85,000 clones, 94% of them seen just once. Sequenced: blood. These receptors all stem from a woman aged 18-29 years in good health. Both conserved end residues are part of each CDR3. A D gene is named only where the DNA matches it firmly. Some rows have no size entry. The others give once, few or many, or a class for an expanded clone.

j_call	clone_size	cdr3_length	v_call	d_call	cdr3_aa	cdr3_nt
TRBJ2-2	.	16	TRBV15	.	CATRAGTGGPTGELFF	TGTGCCACCAGAGCAGGGACGGGGGGCCCTACCGGGGAGCTGTTTTTT
TRBJ2-1	.	14	TRBV7-3	.	CASSSEGPSNEQFF	TGTGCCAGCAGCTCCGAAGGGCCGAGTAATGAGCAGTTCTTC
TRBJ1-2	.	20	TRBV21-1	.	CASSKASFFGQALLPYGYTF	TGTGCCAGCAGCAAAGCATCATTTTTTGGACAGGCGCTGCTACCTTATGGCTACACCTTC
TRBJ2-4	.	14	TRBV28	.	CASRLALAKNIQYF	TGTGCCAGCAGACTAGCTCTAGCCAAAAACATTCAGTACTTC
TRBJ2-3	.	15	TRBV5-1	TRBD1	CASSLGGTGTDTQYF	TGCGCCAGCAGCTTGGGTGGGACAGGCACAGATACGCAGTATTTT
TRBJ2-2	.	16	TRBV6-5	.	CASSYRTPGNTGELFF	TGTGCCAGCAGTTACCGGACGCCTGGCAACACCGGGGAGCTGTTTTTT
TRBJ2-7	.	16	TRBV28	TRBD2	CASGQPSGRDPYEQYF	TGTGCCAGCGGACAACCTAGCGGGAGGGACCCCTACGAGCAGTACTTC
TRBJ1-1	.	16	TRBV6-6	.	CASSRPLGSRDTEAFF	TGTGCCAGCAGCCGCCCCCTAGGCAGCAGAGACACTGAAGCTTTCTTT
TRBJ2-1	.	17	TRBV21-1	.	CASSTVTTHFSYNEQFF	TGTGCCAGCAGCACTGTTACGACTCACTTCTCCTACAATGAGCAGTTCTTC
TRBJ2-2	.	16	TRBV24-1	TRBD2	CATSDRRQRGGGELFF	TGTGCCACCAGTGATCGCCGCCAGCGGGGCGGCGGGGAGCTGTTTTTT
TRBJ1-1	.	13	TRBV27	.	CASSLKGSTEAFF	TGTGCCAGCAGTTTAAAGGGGAGCACTGAAGCTTTCTTT
TRBJ1-1	.	15	TRBV27	.	CASSPRLHMNTEAFF	TGTGCCAGCAGCCCACGACTGCACATGAACACTGAAGCTTTCTTT
TRBJ2-1	.	16	TRBV3-1/TRBV3-2	TRBD2	CASSQASGVGRNEQFF	TGTGCCAGCAGCCAGGCTAGCGGGGTTGGGAGGAATGAGCAGTTCTTC
TRBJ2-3	.	11	TRBV3-1/TRBV3-2	.	CASSQRDTQYF	TGTGCCAGCAGCCAAAGAGATACGCAGTATTTT
TRBJ1-1	.	15	TRBV7-2	.	CASSFLGVSDTEAFF	TGTGCCAGCAGCTTTCTAGGTGTTTCGGACACTGAAGCTTTCTTT
TRBJ2-5	.	16	TRBV25-1	.	CASSEEGVAGQETQYF	TGTGCCAGCAGTGAAGAGGGTGTGGCGGGACAAGAGACCCAGTACTTC
TRBJ1-1	once	16	TRBV7-8	.	CASSLPPGGQRTEAFF	TGTGCCAGCAGCCTACCGCCTGGGGGGCAGAGGACTGAAGCTTTCTTT
TRBJ2-2	.	16	TRBV28	.	CASSPRGGEKTGELFF	TGTGCCAGCAGTCCCCGTGGAGGGGAAAAAACCGGGGAGCTGTTTTTT
TRBJ2-1	.	17	TRBV7-8	.	CASSSLVASGPLGEQFF	TGTGCCAGCAGCTCCCTGGTGGCATCTGGGCCTTTAGGTGAGCAGTTCTTC
TRBJ2-6	.	15	TRBV28	.	CASSFAGYGANVLTF	TGTGCCAGCAGTTTTGCAGGTTATGGGGCCAACGTCCTGACTTTC
TRBJ2-7	few	19	TRBV4-3	TRBD2	CASSQGVEWREEPSYEQYF	TGCGCCAGCAGCCAGGGGGTTGAGTGGCGGGAGGAACCCTCCTACGAGCAGTACTTC
TRBJ2-2	.	15	TRBV25-1	.	CASSGSGFFAGELFF	TGTGCCAGCAGTGGATCAGGGTTCTTTGCCGGGGAGCTGTTTTTT
TRBJ2-7	.	16	TRBV27	.	CASSLGVAGQPYEQYF	TGTGCCAGCAGTTTAGGGGTAGCGGGACAGCCCTACGAGCAGTACTTC
TRBJ1-1	few	14	TRBV20-1	.	CSASEPTRVTEAFF	TGCAGTGCTAGTGAGCCTACGCGAGTCACTGAAGCTTTCTTT
TRBJ2-2	.	15	TRBV9	.	CASSLRTGSTGELFF	TGTGCCAGCAGCCTTCGCACCGGTTCCACCGGGGAGCTGTTTTTT
TRBJ1-5	.	16	TRBV28	.	CASSTLRTGSNQPQHF	TGTGCCAGCAGTACGCTAAGAACAGGTAGCAATCAGCCCCAGCATTTT
TRBJ1-2	.	14	TRBV18	TRBD1	CASSGQGFNYGYTF	TGTGCCAGCTCAGGACAGGGGTTTAACTATGGCTACACCTTC
TRBJ1-2	.	15	TRBV7-2	TRBD1	CASSPKGQGVGGYTF	TGTGCCAGCAGCCCTAAGGGACAGGGGGTGGGAGGCTACACCTTC
TRBJ2-1	.	15	TRBV5-1	.	CASSLQLGDLNEQFF	TGCGCCAGCAGCTTGCAGTTGGGAGATCTCAATGAGCAGTTCTTC
TRBJ2-7	once	13	TRBV5-6	.	CASSLSSGYEQYF	TGTGCCAGCAGCTTGTCGTCCGGATACGAGCAGTACTTC
TRBJ1-2	.	12	TRBV9	.	CASSLYSYGYTF	TGTGCCAGCTCCTTATATTCCTATGGCTACACCTTC
TRBJ1-6	.	14	TRBV6-7	.	CASSIQGWDSPLHF	TGTGCCAGCAGTATTCAGGGCTGGGATTCACCCCTCCACTTT
TRBJ1-6	.	14	TRBV5-6	TRBD1	CASSLRDRDSPLHF	TGTGCCAGCAGCTTGAGGGACAGAGATTCACCCCTCCACTTT
TRBJ1-1	.	15	TRBV6-2/TRBV6-3	.	CASSDSGPWDTEAFF	TGTGCCAGCAGTGATTCCGGGCCCTGGGACACTGAAGCTTTCTTT
TRBJ2-5	.	14	TRBV5-6	TRBD1	CASSLEGAQETQYF	TGTGCCAGCAGCTTGGAGGGGGCCCAAGAGACCCAGTACTTC
TRBJ1-1	.	13	TRBV10-3	.	CAISEGQVAAAFF	TGTGCCATCAGTGAAGGGCAGGTGGCGGCAGCTTTCTTT
TRBJ1-3	.	17	TRBV28	TRBD1	CASSFSGGPSSGNTIYF	TGTGCCAGCAGCTTCTCAGGGGGCCCCAGCTCTGGAAACACCATATATTTT
TRBJ2-1	.	15	TRBV19	TRBD2	CASSGAGGPGNEQFF	TGTGCCAGTAGTGGGGCGGGGGGGCCGGGGAATGAGCAGTTCTTC
TRBJ1-1	.	16	TRBV4-1	.	CASSTGGGMVVTEAFF	TGCGCCAGCAGCACGGGAGGGGGGATGGTTGTCACTGAAGCTTTCTTT
TRBJ1-6	once	15	TRBV9	.	CASSVAGTENSPLHF	TGTGCCAGCAGCGTAGCTGGGACCGAGAATTCACCCCTCCACTTT
TRBJ2-7	once	16	TRBV7-9	TRBD2	CASSLDRSGGFYEQYF	TGTGCCAGCAGCTTAGATCGCAGCGGGGGGTTCTACGAGCAGTACTTC